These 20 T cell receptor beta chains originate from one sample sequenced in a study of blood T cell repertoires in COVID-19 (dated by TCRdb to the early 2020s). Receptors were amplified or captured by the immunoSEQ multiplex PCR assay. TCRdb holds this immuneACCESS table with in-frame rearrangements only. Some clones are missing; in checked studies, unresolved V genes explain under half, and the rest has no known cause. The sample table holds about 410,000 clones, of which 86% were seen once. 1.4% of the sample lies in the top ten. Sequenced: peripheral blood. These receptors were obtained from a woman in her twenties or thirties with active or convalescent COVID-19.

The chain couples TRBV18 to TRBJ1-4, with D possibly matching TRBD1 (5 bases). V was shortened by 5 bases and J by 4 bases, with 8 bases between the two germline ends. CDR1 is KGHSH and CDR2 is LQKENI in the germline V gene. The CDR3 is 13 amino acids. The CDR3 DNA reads TGTGCCAGCTCAGACAGCCTTAATGAAAAACTGTTTTTT. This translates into CASSDSLNEKLFF.

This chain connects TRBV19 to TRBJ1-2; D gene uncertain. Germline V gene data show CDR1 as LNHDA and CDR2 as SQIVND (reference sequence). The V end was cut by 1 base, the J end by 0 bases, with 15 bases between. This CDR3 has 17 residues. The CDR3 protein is CASSIVAVREANYGYTF. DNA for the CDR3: TGTGCCAGTAGTATAGTCGCAGTTCGGGAAGCTAACTATGGCTACACCTTC.

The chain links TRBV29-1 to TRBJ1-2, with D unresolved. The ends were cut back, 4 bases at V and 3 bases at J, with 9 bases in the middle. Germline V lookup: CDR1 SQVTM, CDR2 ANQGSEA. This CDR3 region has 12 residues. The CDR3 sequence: CSVAGSDYGYTF. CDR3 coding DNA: TGCAGCGTTGCCGGGAGCGACTATGGCTACACCTTC.

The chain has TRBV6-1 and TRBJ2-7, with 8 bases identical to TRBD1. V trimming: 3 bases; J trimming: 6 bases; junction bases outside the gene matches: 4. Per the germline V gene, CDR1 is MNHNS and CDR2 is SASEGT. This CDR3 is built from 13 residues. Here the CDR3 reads CASSDDRGGEQYF. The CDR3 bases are TGTGCCAGCAGTGATGACAGGGGAGGCGAGCAGTACTTC.

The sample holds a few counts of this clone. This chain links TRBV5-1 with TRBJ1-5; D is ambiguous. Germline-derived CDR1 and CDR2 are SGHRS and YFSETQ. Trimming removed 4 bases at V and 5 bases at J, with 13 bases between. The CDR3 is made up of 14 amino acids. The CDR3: CASSPGIGDQPQHF. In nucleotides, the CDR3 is TGCGCCAGCAGCCCCGGGATCGGTGATCAGCCCCAGCATTTT. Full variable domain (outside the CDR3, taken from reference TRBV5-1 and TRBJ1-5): KAGVTQTPRYLIKTRGQQVTLSCSPISGHRSVSWYQQTPGQGLQFLFEYFSETQRNKGNFPGRFSGRQFSNSRSEMNVSTLELGDSALYLCASSPGIGDQPQHFGDGTRLSIL.

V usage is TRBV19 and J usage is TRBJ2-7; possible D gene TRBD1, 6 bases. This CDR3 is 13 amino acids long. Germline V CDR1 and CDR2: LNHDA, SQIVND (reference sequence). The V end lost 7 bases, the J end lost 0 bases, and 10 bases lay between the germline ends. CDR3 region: CASTPDSSYEQYF. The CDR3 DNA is TGTGCCAGTACCCCGGACAGCTCCTACGAGCAGTACTTC.

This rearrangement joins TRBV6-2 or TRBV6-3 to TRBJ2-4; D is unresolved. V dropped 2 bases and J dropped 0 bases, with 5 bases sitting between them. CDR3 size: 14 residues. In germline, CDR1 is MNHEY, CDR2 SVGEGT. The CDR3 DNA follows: TGTGCCAGCAGTTACGGCCTAGCCAAAAACATTCAGTACTTC. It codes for CASSYGLAKNIQYF.

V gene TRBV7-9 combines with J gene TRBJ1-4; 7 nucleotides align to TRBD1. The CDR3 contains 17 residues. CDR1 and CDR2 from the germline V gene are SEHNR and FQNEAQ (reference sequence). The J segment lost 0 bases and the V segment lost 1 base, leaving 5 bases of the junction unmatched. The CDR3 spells CASSLEGGPATNEKLFF. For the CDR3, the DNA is TGTGCCAGCAGCTTAGAAGGGGGCCCAGCAACTAATGAAAAACTGTTTTTT.

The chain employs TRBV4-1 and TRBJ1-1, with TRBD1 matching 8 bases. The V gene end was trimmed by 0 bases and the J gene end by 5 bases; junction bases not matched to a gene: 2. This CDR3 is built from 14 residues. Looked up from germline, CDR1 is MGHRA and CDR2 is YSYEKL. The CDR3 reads CASSQEWTGTEAFF. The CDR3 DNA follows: TGCGCCAGCAGCCAAGAATGGACAGGGACTGAAGCTTTCTTT.

CDR3 amino acids: CASSQRDRTYTLDSGNTIYF. The DNA of the CDR3 is TGTGCCAGCAGCCAAAGGGACAGAACTTACACATTAGACTCTGGAAACACCATATATTTT. V usage is TRBV7-6 and J usage is TRBJ1-3; 7 bases fit TRBD1. After removal of 5 bases from V and 0 bases from J, the junction contained 19 bases not matched to a gene. The CDR3 spans 20 residues. Germline V lookup: CDR1 SGHVS, CDR2 FNYEAQ.

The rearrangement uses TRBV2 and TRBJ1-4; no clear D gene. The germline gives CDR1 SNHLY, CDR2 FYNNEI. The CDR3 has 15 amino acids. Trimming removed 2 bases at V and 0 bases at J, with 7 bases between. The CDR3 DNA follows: TGTGCCAGCAGTGAACTACGTGCAACTAATGAAAAACTGTTTTTT. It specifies CASSELRATNEKLFF.

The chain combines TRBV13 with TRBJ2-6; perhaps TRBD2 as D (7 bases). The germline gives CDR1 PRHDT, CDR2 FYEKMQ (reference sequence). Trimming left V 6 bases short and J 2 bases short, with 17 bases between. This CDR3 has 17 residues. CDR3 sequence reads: CASRRGLPFAGANVLTF. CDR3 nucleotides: TGTGCCAGCAGGCGGGGGCTACCTTTCGCTGGGGCCAACGTCCTGACTTTC.

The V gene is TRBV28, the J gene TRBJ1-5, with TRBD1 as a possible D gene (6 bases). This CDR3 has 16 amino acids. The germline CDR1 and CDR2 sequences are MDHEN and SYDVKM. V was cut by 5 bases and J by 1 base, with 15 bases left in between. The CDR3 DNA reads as TGTGCCAGCAGTGTTCAGGGGAGAGGAAGCAATCAGCCCCAGCATTTT. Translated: CASSVQGRGSNQPQHF.

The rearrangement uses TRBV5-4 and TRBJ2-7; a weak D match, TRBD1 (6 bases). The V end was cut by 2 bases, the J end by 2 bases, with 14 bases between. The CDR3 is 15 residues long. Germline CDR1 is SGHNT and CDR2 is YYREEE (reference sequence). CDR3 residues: CASSLDRPNTYEQYF. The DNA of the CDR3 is TGTGCCAGCAGCTTAGACAGGCCAAACACCTACGAGCAGTACTTC.

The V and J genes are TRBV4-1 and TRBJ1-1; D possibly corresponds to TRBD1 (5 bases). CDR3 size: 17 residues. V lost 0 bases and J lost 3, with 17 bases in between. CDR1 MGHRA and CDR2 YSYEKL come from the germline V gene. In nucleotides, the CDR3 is TGCGCCAGCAGCCAAGATGGGCAGGGTTCCTACTACACTGAAGCTTTCTTT. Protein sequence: CASSQDGQGSYYTEAFF.

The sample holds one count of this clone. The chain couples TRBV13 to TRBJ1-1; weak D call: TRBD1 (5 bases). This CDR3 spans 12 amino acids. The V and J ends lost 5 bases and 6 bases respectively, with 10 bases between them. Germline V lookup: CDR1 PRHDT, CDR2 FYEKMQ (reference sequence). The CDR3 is CASSLGGAEAFF. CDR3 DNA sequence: TGTGCCAGCAGCCTCGGGGGTGCTGAAGCTTTCTTT.

DNA of the CDR3: TGTGCCAGCAGGCGACAGGGGCCTAGCACAGATACGCAGTATTTT. Protein product: CASRRQGPSTDTQYF. The J gene is TRBJ2-3, the V gene TRBV2; 8 bases agree with TRBD1. Per the germline V gene, CDR1 is SNHLY and CDR2 is FYNNEI. The CDR3 extends over 15 amino acids. V was clipped by 6 bases and J by 0 bases; unmatched bases: 5.

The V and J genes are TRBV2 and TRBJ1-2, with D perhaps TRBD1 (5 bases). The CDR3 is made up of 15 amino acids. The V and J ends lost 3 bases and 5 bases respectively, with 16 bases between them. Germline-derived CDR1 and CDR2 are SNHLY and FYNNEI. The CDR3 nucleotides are TGTGCCAGCAGTGAGAGGGCAGGGACTGGGTATGGCTACACCTTC. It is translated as CASSERAGTGYGYTF. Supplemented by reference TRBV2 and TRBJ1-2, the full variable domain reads EPEVTQTPSHQVTQMGQEVILRCVPISNHLYFYWYRQILGQKVEFLVSFYNNEISEKSEIFDDQFSVERPDGSNFTLKIRSTKLEDSAMYFCASSERAGTGYGYTFGSGTRLTVV.

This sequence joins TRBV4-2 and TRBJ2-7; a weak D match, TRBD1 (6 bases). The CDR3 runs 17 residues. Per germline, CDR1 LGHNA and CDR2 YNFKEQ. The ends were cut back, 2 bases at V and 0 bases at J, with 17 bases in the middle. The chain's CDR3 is CASSQSYGTISSYEQYF. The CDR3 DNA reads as TGTGCCAGCAGCCAAAGTTACGGGACAATCAGCTCCTACGAGCAGTACTTC.

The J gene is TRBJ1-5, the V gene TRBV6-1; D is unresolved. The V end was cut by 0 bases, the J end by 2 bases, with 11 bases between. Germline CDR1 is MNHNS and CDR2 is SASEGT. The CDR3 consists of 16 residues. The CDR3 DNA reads TGTGCCAGCAGTGAAGCACGTGGGCGCGGCAATCAGCCCCAGCATTTT. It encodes CASSEARGRGNQPQHF.